A single T cell receptor beta chain is shown here with its context. The record originates from a study of blood T cell repertoires in COVID-19. Study processing details: Reference gene primer amplification yielded estimated nucleated cell counts. The data were produced by immunoSEQ multiplex PCR, yet TCRdb's version contains in-frame clones alone and is incomplete. That table gives V, J and clone size, and the DNA gave D and trimming. The sample carries 350,000 to 450,000 clones, about 90% recorded once. CDR1 and CDR2 from the germline V gene are SQVTM and ANQGSEA. The CDR3 sequence is 12 residues long. Deletions cut 7 bases from V and 0 bases from J, with 8 bases between. Individuals aged about 18 to 89 years were recruited from approximately 22 US areas.

The TCR was taken from a woman younger than 45 who had recovered from COVID-19. Sequencing was performed on PBMCs or T cells enriched from blood (not recorded which). This chain connects TRBV29-1 to TRBJ2-3; no firm D call. CDR3 nucleotides: TGCAGCGCCGGAGTTAGCACAGATACGCAGTATTTT. Amino acid sequence: CSAGVSTDTQYF.